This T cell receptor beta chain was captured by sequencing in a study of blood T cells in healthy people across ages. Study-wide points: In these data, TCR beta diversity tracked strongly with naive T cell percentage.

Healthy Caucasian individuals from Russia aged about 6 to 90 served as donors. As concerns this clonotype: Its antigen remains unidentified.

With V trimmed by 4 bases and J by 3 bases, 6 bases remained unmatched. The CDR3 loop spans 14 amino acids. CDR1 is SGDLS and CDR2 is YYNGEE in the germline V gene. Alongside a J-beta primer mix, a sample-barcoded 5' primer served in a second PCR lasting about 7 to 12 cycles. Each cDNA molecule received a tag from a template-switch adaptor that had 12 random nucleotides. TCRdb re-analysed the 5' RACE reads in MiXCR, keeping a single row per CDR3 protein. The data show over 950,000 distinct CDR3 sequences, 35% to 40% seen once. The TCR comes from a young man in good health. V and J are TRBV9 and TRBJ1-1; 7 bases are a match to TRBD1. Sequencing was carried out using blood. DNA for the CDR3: TGTGCCAGCAGCAAAAGGGACAGATACACTGAAGCTTTCTTT. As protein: CASSKRDRYTEAFF.